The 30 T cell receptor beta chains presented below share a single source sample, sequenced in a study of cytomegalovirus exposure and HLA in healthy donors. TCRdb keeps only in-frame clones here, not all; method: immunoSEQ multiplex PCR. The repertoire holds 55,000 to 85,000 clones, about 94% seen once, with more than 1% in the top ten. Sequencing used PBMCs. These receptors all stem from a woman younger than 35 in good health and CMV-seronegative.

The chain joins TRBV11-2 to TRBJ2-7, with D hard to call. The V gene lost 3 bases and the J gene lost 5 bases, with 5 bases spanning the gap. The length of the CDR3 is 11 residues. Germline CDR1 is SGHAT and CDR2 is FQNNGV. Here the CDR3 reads CASSLRNEQYF. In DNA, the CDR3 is TGTGCCAGCAGCTTGAGGAACGAGCAGTACTTC.

CDR3 region: CASSLGQSPDTQYF. For the CDR3, the DNA is TGTGCCAGCAGCTTGGGTCAATCCCCCGATACGCAGTATTTT. This chain connects TRBV5-4 to TRBJ2-3; D unresolved. The germline CDR1 and CDR2 sequences are SGHNT and YYREEE (reference sequence). The CDR3 has 14 amino acids. Trimming took 0 bases from V and 6 from J, leaving 11 bases between them.

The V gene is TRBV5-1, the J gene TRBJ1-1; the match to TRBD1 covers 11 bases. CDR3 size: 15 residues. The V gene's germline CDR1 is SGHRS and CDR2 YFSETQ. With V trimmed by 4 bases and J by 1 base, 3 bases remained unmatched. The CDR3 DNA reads TGCGCCAGCAGCCTCGGGACAGGGGGGAACACTGAAGCTTTCTTT. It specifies CASSLGTGGNTEAFF. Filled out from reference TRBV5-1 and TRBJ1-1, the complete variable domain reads KAGVTQTPRYLIKTRGQQVTLSCSPISGHRSVSWYQQTPGQGLQFLFEYFSETQRNKGNFPGRFSGRQFSNSRSEMNVSTLELGDSALYLCASSLGTGGNTEAFFGQGTRLTVV.

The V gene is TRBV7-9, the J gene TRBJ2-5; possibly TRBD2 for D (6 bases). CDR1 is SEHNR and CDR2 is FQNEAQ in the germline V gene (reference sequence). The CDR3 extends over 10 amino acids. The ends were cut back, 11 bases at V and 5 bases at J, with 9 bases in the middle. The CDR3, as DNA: TGTGCCTGGGAGGCCGAGACCCAGTACTTC. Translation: CAWEAETQYF.

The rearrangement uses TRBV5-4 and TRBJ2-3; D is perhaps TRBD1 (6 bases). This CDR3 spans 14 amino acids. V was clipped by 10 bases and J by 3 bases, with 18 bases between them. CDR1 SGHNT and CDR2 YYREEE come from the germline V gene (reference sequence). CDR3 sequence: CAVQQGFPTDTQYF. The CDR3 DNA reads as TGTGCCGTACAACAGGGCTTTCCGACAGATACGCAGTATTTT.

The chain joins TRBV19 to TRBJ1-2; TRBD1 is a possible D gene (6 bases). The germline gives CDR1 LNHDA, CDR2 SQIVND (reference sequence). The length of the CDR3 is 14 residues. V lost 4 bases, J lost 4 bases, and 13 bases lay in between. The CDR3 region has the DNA TGTGCCAGTAGTACAGGGGAAGGCTCCTATGGCTACACCTTC. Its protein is CASSTGEGSYGYTF. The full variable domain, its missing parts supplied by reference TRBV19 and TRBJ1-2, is DGGITQSPKYLFRKEGQNVTLSCEQNLNHDAMYWYRQDPGQGLRLIYYSQIVNDFQKGDIAEGYSVSREKKESFPLTVTSAQKNPTAFYLCASSTGEGSYGYTFGSGTRLTVV.

Here the CDR3 reads CASSQVGTGEAFF. The CDR3 DNA is TGTGCCAGCAGCCAAGTGGGGACAGGTGAAGCTTTCTTT. The gene calls are TRBV14 and TRBJ1-1; 8 bases map to TRBD1. V gave up 1 base and J gave up 7 bases; unmatched junction bases: 2. The CDR3 length is 13 residues. CDR1 SGHDN and CDR2 FVKESK come from the germline V gene.

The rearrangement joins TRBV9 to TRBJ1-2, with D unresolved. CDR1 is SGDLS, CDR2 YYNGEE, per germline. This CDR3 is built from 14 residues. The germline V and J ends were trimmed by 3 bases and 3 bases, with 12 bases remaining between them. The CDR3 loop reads CASSALEADYGYTF. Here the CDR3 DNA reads TGTGCCAGCAGCGCGCTCGAGGCGGACTATGGCTACACCTTC.

The CDR3 region is CASSTGTGSYEQYF. The DNA of the CDR3 is TGTGCCAGCAGCACCGGGACAGGGTCCTACGAGCAGTACTTC. The V and J genes are TRBV9 and TRBJ2-7, with 9 bases aligning to TRBD1. The CDR3 contains 14 residues. Per the germline V gene, CDR1 is SGDLS and CDR2 is YYNGEE. The ends lost 4 bases at V and 1 base at J; junction bases unmatched: 3. The variable domain in full, with the rest retrieved from reference TRBV9 and TRBJ2-7, is DSGVTQTPKHLITATGQRVTLRCSPRSGDLSVYWYQQSLDQGLQFLIQYYNGEERAKGNILERFSAQQFPDLHSELNLSSLELGDSALYFCASSTGTGSYEQYFGPGTRLTVT.

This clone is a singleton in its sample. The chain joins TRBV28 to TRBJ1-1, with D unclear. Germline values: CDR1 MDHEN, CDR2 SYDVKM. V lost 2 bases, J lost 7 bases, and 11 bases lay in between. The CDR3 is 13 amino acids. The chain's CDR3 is CASSLGQTNEAFF. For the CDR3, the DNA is TGTGCCAGCAGTTTAGGGCAGACCAATGAAGCTTTCTTT.

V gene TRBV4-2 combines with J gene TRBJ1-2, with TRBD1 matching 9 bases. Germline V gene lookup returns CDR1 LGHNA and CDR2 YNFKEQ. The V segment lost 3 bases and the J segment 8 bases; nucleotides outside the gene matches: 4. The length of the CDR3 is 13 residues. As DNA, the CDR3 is TGTGCCAGCAGCCAGGGACAGGGAGAAGGCTACACCTTC. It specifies CASSQGQGEGYTF.

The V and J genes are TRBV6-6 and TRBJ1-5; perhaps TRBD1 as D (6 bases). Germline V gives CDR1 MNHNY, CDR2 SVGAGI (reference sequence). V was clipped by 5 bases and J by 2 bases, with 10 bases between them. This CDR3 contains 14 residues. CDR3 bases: TGTGCCAGCAGTACAGGGAAGGGCAATCAGCCCCAGCATTTT. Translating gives CASSTGKGNQPQHF.

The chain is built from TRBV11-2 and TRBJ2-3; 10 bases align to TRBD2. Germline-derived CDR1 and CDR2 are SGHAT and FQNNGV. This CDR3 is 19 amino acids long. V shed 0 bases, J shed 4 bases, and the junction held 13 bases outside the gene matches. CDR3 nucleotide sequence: TGTGCCAGCAGCTTAGACGGGCTAGCGGGAGTAATGGTTGCAGATACGCAGTATTTT. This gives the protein CASSLDGLAGVMVADTQYF. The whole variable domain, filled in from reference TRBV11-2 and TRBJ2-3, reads EAGVAQSPRYKIIEKRQSVAFWCNPISGHATLYWYQQILGQGPKLLIQFQNNGVVDDSQLPKDRFSAERLKGVDSTLKIQPAKLEDSAVYLCASSLDGLAGVMVADTQYFGPGTRLTVL.

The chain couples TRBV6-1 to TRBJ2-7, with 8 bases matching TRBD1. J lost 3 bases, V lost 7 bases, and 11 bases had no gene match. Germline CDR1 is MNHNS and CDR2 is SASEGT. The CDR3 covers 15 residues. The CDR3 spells CASNGGGQVYYEQYF. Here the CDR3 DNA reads TGTGCCAGCAATGGTGGGGGACAGGTGTACTACGAGCAGTACTTC.

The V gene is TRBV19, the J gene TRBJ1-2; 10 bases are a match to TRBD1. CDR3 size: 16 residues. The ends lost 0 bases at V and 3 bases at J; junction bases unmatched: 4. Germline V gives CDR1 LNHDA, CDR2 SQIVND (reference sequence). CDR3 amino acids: CASSIEGTGVHYGYTF. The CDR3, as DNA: TGTGCCAGTAGTATAGAAGGGACAGGGGTGCACTATGGCTACACCTTC.

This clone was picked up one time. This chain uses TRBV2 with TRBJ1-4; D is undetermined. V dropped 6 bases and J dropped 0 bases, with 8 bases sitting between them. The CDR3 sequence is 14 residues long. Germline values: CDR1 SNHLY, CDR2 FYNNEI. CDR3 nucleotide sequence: TGTGCCAGCAGCCTACCTTCAACTAATGAAAAACTGTTTTTT. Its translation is CASSLPSTNEKLFF.

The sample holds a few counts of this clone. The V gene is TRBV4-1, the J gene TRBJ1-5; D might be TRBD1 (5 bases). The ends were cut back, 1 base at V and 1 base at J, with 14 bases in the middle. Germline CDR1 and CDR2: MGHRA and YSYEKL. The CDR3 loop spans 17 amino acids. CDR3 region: CASSQVGAVKSNQPQHF. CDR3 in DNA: TGCGCCAGCAGCCAAGTTGGGGCGGTAAAAAGCAATCAGCCCCAGCATTTT.

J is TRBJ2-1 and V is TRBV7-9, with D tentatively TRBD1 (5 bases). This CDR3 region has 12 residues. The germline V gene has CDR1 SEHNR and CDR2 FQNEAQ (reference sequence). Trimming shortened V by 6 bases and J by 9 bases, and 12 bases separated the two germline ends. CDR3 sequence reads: CASRKSGSEQFF. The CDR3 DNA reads TGTGCCAGCAGAAAATCAGGGTCTGAGCAGTTCTTC.

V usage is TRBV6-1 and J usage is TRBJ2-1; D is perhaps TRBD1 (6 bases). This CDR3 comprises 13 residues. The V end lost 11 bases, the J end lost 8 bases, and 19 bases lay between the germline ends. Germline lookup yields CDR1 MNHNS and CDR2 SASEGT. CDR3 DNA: TGTGCCGGAAGACAGAGGGGGTTCGATGAGCAGTTCTTC. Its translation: CAGRQRGFDEQFF.

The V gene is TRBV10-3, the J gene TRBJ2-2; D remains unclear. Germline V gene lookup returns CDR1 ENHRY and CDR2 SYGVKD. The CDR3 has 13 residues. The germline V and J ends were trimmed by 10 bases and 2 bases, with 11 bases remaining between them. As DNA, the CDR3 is TGTGCCACCCGGGTCACCAACACCGGGGAGCTGTTTTTT. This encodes CATRVTNTGELFF.

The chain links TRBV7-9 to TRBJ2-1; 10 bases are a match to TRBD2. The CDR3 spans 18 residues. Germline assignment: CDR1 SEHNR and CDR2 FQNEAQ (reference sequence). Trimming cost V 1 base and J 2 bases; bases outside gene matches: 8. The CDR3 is CASSLGGVAGGPYNEQFF. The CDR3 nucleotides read TGTGCCAGCAGCTTAGGAGGGGTAGCGGGAGGACCCTACAATGAGCAGTTCTTC.

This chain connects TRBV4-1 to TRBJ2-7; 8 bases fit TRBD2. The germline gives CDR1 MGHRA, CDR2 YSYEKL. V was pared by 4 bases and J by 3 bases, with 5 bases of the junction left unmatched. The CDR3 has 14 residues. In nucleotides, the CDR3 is TGCGCCAGCAGCCCGGGGGGGCTACTCTACGAGCAGTACTTC. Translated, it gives CASSPGGLLYEQYF.

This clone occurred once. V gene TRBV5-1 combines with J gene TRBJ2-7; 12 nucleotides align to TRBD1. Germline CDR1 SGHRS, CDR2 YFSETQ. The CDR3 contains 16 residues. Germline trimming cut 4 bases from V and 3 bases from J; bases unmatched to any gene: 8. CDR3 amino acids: CASSVSGTGGDYEQYF. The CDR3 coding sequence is TGCGCCAGCAGCGTCTCCGGGACAGGGGGCGACTACGAGCAGTACTTC.

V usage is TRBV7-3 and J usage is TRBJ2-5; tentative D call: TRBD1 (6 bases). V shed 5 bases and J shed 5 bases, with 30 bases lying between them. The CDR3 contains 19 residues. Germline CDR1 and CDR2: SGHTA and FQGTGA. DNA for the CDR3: TGTGCCAGCAGCGCACTCCCCCATACAGGGTGCGGTCGGGGTGAGACCCAGTACTTC. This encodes CASSALPHTGCGRGETQYF.

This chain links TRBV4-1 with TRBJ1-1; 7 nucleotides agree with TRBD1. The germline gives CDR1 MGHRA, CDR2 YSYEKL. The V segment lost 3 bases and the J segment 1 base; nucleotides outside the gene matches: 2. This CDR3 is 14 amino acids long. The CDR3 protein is CASSQYRGNTEAFF. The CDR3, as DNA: TGCGCCAGCAGCCAGTACAGGGGGAACACTGAAGCTTTCTTT.

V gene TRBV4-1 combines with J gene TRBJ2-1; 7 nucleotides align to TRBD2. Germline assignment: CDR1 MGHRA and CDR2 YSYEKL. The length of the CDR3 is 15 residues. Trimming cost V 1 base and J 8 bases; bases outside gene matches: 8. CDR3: CASSQAGRAGDEQFF. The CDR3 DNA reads TGCGCCAGCAGCCAAGCGGGACGGGCGGGGGATGAGCAGTTCTTC.

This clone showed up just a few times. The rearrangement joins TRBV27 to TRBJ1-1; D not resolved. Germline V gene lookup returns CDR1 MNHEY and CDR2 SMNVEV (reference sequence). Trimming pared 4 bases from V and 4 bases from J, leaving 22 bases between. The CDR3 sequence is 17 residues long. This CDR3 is CASSSFLAPSRGTEAFF. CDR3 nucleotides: TGTGCCAGCAGTTCCTTCTTAGCACCTTCCCGGGGCACTGAAGCTTTCTTT.

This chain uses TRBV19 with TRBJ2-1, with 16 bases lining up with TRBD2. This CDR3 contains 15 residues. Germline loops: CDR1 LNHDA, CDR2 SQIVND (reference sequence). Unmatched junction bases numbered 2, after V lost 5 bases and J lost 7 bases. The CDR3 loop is CASSAGLAGGNEQFF. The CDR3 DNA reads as TGTGCCAGTAGTGCGGGACTAGCGGGGGGGAATGAGCAGTTCTTC.

CDR3 sequence reads: CASSLETALYNEQFF. The CDR3 nucleotides are TGTGCCAGCAGCTTAGAAACAGCCCTCTACAATGAGCAGTTCTTC. J is TRBJ2-1 and V is TRBV7-9; D is undetermined. Germline V CDR1 and CDR2: SEHNR, FQNEAQ (reference sequence). The CDR3 totals 15 residues. Trimming shortened V by 1 base and J by 3 bases, and 10 bases separated the two germline ends.

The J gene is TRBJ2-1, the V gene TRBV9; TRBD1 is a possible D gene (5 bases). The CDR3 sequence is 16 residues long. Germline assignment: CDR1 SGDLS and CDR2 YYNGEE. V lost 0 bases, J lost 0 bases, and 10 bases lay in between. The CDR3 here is CASSVDQGFSYNEQFF. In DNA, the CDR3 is TGTGCCAGCAGCGTAGATCAGGGTTTCTCCTACAATGAGCAGTTCTTC. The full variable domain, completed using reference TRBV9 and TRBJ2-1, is DSGVTQTPKHLITATGQRVTLRCSPRSGDLSVYWYQQSLDQGLQFLIQYYNGEERAKGNILERFSAQQFPDLHSELNLSSLELGDSALYFCASSVDQGFSYNEQFFGPGTRLTVL.